This record covers a single T cell receptor (beta chain). The target antigen is unknown. This CDR3 contains 14 residues. Trimming took off 8 bases at V and 3 bases at J, with 11 bases between the two ends. Germline V lookup: CDR1 LGHDT, CDR2 YNNKEL (reference sequence). This entry comes from a study of T cell responses to AZD1222 COVID-19 vaccine. Assay: immunoSEQ multiplex PCR; the TCRdb copy retains only in-frame clones and omits some. The profile covers some 150,000 clones, with approximately 95% appearing a single time and less than 0.95% taken by the ten largest. The study, taken as a whole, reports: Rises in breadth and depth of Spike-specific TCRs came after two AZD1222 doses. Among vaccine-associated CD4 TCRs, coverage spanned spike, with dominance at 160-218 and 743-854.

The V call is TRBV3-1 (or the pseudogene TRBV3-2), the J call TRBJ2-6, with D hard to call. The sequence derives from an adult in good health. Sequenced here: peripheral blood, sampled on day 0 of MenACWY control vaccination. Here the CDR3 DNA reads TGTGCCAGCGAAAGGCGAGGTGGGGCCAACGTCCTGACTTTC. Amino acids: CASERRGGANVLTF.